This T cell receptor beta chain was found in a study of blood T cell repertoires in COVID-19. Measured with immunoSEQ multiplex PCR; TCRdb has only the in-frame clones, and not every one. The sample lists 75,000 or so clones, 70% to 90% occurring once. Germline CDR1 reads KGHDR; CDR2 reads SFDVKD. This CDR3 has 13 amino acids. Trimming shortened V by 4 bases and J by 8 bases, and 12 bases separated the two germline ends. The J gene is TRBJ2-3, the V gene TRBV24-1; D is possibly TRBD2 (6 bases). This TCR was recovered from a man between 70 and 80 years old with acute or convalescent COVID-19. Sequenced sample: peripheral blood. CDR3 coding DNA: TGTGCCACCAGTGAGGGGCAGGGAGGTACGCAGTATTTT. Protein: CATSEGQGGTQYF.